A single sample gave rise to the 5 T cell receptor beta chains below, sequenced in a study of cytomegalovirus exposure and HLA in healthy donors. The PCR employed 60 Vbeta primers together with 13 Jbeta primers. Repertoires were generated with immunoSEQ multiplex PCR, while TCRdb's copy carries only in-frame clones and drops some. The profile covers some 240,000 clones, with around 80% appearing a single time and approximately 3.8% taken by the ten largest. Sequenced material: PBMCs. These receptors came from a male donor in good health and CMV-seronegative.

The rearrangement uses TRBV4-2 and TRBJ2-1, with 7 bases aligning to TRBD2. The germline V gene encodes CDR1 LGHNA and CDR2 YNFKEQ. The CDR3 extends over 17 amino acids. With V trimmed by 2 bases and J by 4 bases, 11 bases remained unmatched. The CDR3 loop reads CASSQPLGASGYNEQFF. In DNA form, the CDR3 reads TGTGCCAGCAGCCAACCGCTCGGGGCTAGCGGATACAATGAGCAGTTCTTC.

The chain employs TRBV19 and TRBJ2-2; 8 bases align to TRBD1. This CDR3 region has 12 residues. Germline V gene lookup returns CDR1 LNHDA and CDR2 SQIVND (reference sequence). The J segment lost 6 bases and the V segment lost 6 bases, leaving 0 bases of the junction unmatched. CDR3 loop: CASRQGAGELFF. In DNA form, the CDR3 reads TGTGCCAGTAGACAGGGGGCCGGGGAGCTGTTTTTT.

The chain is built from TRBV7-8 and TRBJ1-2; possibly TRBD1 for D (6 bases). The CDR3 length is 13 residues. Trimming removed 5 bases from V and 7 bases from J, with 14 bases in between. Germline V gives CDR1 SGHVS, CDR2 FQNEAQ. The CDR3 region has the DNA TGTGCCAGCAGCGCAAGACAGGATTTTGGCTACACCTTC. Protein product: CASSARQDFGYTF.

This chain links TRBV27 with TRBJ2-7, with D possibly being TRBD2 (6 bases). The length of the CDR3 is 12 residues. Deletions cut 9 bases from V and 6 bases from J, with 15 bases between. Germline V gives CDR1 MNHEY, CDR2 SMNVEV (reference sequence). In DNA, the CDR3 is TGTGCCAGTATAGCGGCTTTAGGCGAGCAGTACTTC. Its translation is CASIAALGEQYF.

This clone has only a few counts. The rearrangement joins TRBV6-6 to TRBJ1-2, with D unclear. V shed 6 bases and J shed 2 bases, with 16 bases lying between them. The germline CDR1 and CDR2 sequences are MNHNY and SVGAGI (reference sequence). This CDR3 contains 15 residues. The CDR3 DNA reads as TGTGCCAGCAGCGACCCTCTAGGATCCAACTATGGCTACACCTTC. Translating gives CASSDPLGSNYGYTF.